Sequencing of this TCR beta chain was carried out in a study of shared clonotypes between healthy human individuals. This clone came up many times. No antigen is known for it. Study-level findings and limits: Larger richness was generally estimated for naive than memory subsets. Against clonotypes common to all four donors, non-shared ones had lower generation probabilities.

From germline, CDR1 is SGHRS and CDR2 YFSETQ. V dropped 6 bases and J dropped 7; count of bases not matched to a gene: 9. This CDR3 has 13 residues. Once extracted for a subset, genomic DNA was divided evenly among several immunoSEQ plates. A 200 ng quantity of DNA, some 30,000 T cell genomes, went into the sorted-subset replicate PCRs. Sequencing was performed with immunoSEQ multiplex PCR; in TCRdb, only in-frame clones are kept and a portion is missing. The table includes hundreds of thousands of clones, more than 70% detected once. The receptor was derived from a woman aged 25 to 39 in good health. This chain links TRBV5-1 with TRBJ2-7; 8 bases match TRBD2. The sample comprised memory CD4+ T cells sorted from blood. Noted subset: CD45RA-negative fraction. The DNA for the CDR3 is TGCGCCAGCACCCCGCCGGGAGGGTGGGAGCAGTACTTC. As protein: CASTPPGGWEQYF.